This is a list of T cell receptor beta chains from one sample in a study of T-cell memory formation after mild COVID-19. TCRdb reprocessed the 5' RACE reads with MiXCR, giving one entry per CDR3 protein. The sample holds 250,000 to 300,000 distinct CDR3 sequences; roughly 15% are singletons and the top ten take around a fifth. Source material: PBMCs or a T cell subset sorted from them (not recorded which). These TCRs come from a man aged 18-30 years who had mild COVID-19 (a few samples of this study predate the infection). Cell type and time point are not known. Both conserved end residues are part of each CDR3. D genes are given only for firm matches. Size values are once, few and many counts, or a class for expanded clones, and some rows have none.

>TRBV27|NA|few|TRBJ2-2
CASSFSGLYTGELFF
TGTGCCAGCAGTTTTTCGGGGCTATACACCGGGGAGCTGTTTTTT
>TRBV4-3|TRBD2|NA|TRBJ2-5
CASSQDGLAGGLETQYF
TGCGCCAGCAGCCAAGATGGGCTAGCGGGGGGACTGGAGACCCAGTACTTC
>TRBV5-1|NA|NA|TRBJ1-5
CARSWDGHSNQPQHF
TGCGCCAGAAGCTGGGACGGTCATAGCAATCAGCCCCAGCATTTT
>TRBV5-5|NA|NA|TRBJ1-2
CASSLTGLGYGYTF
TGTGCCAGCAGCCTGACGGGGCTCGGCTATGGCTACACCTTC
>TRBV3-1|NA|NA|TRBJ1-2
CASSRDTGNYGYTF
TGTGCCAGCAGCCGGGACACAGGAAACTATGGCTACACCTTC
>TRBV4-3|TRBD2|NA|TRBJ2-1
CASSDSGAYYNEQFF
TGCGCCAGCAGCGATAGCGGGGCTTACTACAATGAGCAGTTCTTC
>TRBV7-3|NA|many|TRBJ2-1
CASSLMVNANEQFF
TGTGCCAGCAGCTTAATGGTAAACGCCAATGAGCAGTTCTTC
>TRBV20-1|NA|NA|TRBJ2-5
CSAGQIRGGETQYF
TGCAGTGCAGGGCAGATCAGGGGTGGCGAGACCCAGTACTTC
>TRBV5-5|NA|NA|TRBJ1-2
CASSWTLGGNYGYTF
TGTGCCAGCAGCTGGACCCTCGGGGGGAACTATGGCTACACCTTC
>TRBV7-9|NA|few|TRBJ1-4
CASSFSPGANEKLFF
TGTGCCAGCAGCTTCAGTCCGGGGGCTAATGAAAAACTGTTTTTT
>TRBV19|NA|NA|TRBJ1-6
CASSPLHF
TGTGCCAGTTCACCCCTCCACTTT
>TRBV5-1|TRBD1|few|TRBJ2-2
CASSLANRGGELFF
TGCGCCAGCAGCTTGGCCAACAGGGGCGGGGAGCTGTTTTTT
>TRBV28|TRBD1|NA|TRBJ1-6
CASRTWTGANSPLHF
TGTGCCAGCAGGACTTGGACAGGGGCCAATTCACCCCTCCACTTT
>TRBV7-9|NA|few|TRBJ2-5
CASSPPTDRRETQYF
TGTGCCAGCAGCCCGCCTACCGACAGAAGGGAGACCCAGTACTTC
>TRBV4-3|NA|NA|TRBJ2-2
CASRQAGSTGELFF
TGCGCCAGCAGACAGGCGGGGTCCACCGGGGAGCTGTTTTTT
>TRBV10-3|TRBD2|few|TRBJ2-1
CAISGGTGLAGGEQFF
TGTGCCATCAGTGGGGGCACAGGACTAGCGGGAGGTGAGCAGTTCTTC
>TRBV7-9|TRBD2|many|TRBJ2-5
CASSSGSSGGFKTQYF
TGTGCCAGCAGCTCGGGCAGTAGCGGGGGCTTCAAGACCCAGTACTTC
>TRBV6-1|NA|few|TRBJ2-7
CASSTPGGAAYEQYF
TGTGCCAGCAGTACCCCGGGGGGCGCCGCTTACGAGCAGTACTTC
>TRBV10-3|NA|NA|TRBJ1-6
CAISESGRFQSPLHF
TGTGCCATCAGTGAGTCTGGAAGGTTCCAGTCACCCCTCCACTTT
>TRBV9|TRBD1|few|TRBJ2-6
CASSAHTGGSAGANVLTF
TGTGCCAGCAGCGCCCATACAGGGGGCTCGGCTGGGGCCAACGTCCTGACTTTC
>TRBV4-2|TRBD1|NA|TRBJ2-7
CASSQEGTEVYEQYF
TGTGCCAGCAGCCAAGAAGGGACAGAAGTCTACGAGCAGTACTTC
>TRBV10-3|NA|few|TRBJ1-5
CAISERADWAQHF
TGTGCCATCAGTGAGCGCGCCGATTGGGCCCAGCATTTT
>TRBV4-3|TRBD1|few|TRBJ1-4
CASSPLGQGAKDEKLFF
TGCGCCAGCAGCCCGCTGGGACAGGGGGCAAAAGATGAAAAACTGTTTTTT
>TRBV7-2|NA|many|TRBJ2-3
CASSPFTDTQYF
TGTGCCAGCAGCCCATTCACAGATACGCAGTATTTT
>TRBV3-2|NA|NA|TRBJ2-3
CASSQGGRRITDTQYF
TGTGCCAGCAGCCAAGGGGGTCGGAGGATCACAGATACGCAGTATTTT
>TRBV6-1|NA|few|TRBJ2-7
CASLAWGLDRGSYEQYF
TGTGCCAGCCTTGCTTGGGGGCTGGACCGGGGCTCCTACGAGCAGTACTTC
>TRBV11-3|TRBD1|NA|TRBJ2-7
CASSPGRTGNYEQYF
TGTGCCAGCAGCCCAGGTCGGACAGGGAACTACGAGCAGTACTTC
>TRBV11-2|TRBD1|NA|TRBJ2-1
CASSRTGGSEQFF
TGTGCCAGCAGCCGGACAGGGGGCAGTGAGCAGTTCTTC
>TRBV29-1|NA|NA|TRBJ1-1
CSVEPGRNTEAFF
TGCAGCGTAGAACCGGGCCGGAACACTGAAGCTTTCTTT
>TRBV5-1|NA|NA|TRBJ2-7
CASSNSQGSEEQYF
TGCGCCAGCAGCAACTCGCAGGGTTCCGAGGAGCAGTACTTC
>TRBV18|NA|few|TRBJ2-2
CASSPETVKGGTGELFF
TGTGCCAGCTCACCCGAGACGGTCAAAGGGGGCACCGGGGAGCTGTTTTTT
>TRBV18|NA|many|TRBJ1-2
CASSLGTPHNNYGYTF
TGTGCCAGCTCACTCGGGACGCCGCACAATAACTATGGCTACACCTTC
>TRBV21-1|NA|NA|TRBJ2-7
CASSKGSRAEQYF
TGTGCCAGCAGCAAAGGTTCCAGGGCAGAGCAGTACTTC
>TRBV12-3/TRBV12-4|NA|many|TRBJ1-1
CASSFRLNPEAFF
TGTGCCAGCAGTTTCAGGTTGAATCCTGAAGCTTTCTTT
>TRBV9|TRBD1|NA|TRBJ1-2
CASSPRTGISEGYTF
TGTGCCAGCAGCCCCCGGACAGGGATCTCTGAGGGCTACACCTTC
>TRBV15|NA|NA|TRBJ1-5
CATTPDLDQPQHF
TGTGCCACCACCCCCGACCTTGACCAGCCCCAGCATTTT
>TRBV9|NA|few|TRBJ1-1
CASSVATDGNTEAFF
TGTGCCAGCAGCGTAGCTACGGACGGAAACACTGAAGCTTTCTTT
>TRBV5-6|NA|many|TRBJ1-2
CASSWSGGLGYGYTF
TGTGCCAGCAGCTGGTCGGGGGGCCTGGGCTATGGCTACACCTTC
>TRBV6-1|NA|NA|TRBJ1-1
CASSEALGLKAFF
TGTGCCAGCAGTGAAGCGCTTGGGCTGAAAGCTTTCTTT
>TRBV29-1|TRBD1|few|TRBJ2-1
CSVGRTGGDEQFF
TGCAGCGTTGGTCGGACAGGGGGGGATGAGCAGTTCTTC
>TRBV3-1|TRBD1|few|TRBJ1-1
CASSLDRGRNTEAFF
TGTGCCAGCAGCCTCGACAGGGGGCGGAACACTGAAGCTTTCTTT
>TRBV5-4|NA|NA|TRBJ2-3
CASSSPRERDTDTQYF
TGTGCCAGCAGCTCGCCCAGGGAAAGGGACACAGATACGCAGTATTTT
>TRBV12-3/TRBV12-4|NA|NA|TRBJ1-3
CASPAGVRNTIYF
TGTGCCAGCCCGGCGGGAGTCAGAAACACCATATATTTT
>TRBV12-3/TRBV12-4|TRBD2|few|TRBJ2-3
CASSPYSGAYTDTQYF
TGTGCCAGCAGTCCCTATAGCGGGGCTTACACAGATACGCAGTATTTT
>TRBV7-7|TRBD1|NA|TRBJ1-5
CASSEKQGDQPQHF
TGTGCTAGCAGCGAGAAACAGGGGGATCAGCCCCAGCATTTT
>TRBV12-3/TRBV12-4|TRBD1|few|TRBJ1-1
CASIEQGDTEAFF
TGTGCCAGCATTGAACAGGGGGACACTGAAGCTTTCTTT
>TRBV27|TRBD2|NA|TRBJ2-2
CASTFLGGGNTGELFF
TGTGCCAGCACCTTTCTCGGCGGGGGGAACACCGGGGAGCTGTTTTTT
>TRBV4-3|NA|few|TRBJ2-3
CASSQDRRGPDTQYF
TGCGCCAGCAGCCAAGATCGAAGGGGCCCAGATACGCAGTATTTT
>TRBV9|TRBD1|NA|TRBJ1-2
CASSLLSGTGDGYTF
TGTGCCAGCAGCCTGTTATCCGGGACAGGGGACGGCTACACCTTC
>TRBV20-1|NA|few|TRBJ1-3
CSATDSPGNTIYF
TGCAGTGCTACGGACAGTCCTGGAAACACCATATATTTT
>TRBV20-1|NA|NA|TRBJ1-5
CSARGDSSNQPQHF
TGCAGTGCTAGGGGGGACTCTTCGAATCAGCCCCAGCATTTT
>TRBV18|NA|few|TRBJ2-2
CASSPLALHSTGELFF
TGTGCCAGCTCACCCTTAGCCTTACACTCCACCGGGGAGCTGTTTTTT
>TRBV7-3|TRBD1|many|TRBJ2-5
CASSLNGDRKETQYF
TGTGCCAGCAGCTTAAATGGGGACAGAAAAGAGACCCAGTACTTC
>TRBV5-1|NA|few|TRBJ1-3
CASSLGPGSGNTIYF
TGCGCCAGCAGCTTGGGCCCAGGGTCTGGAAACACCATATATTTT
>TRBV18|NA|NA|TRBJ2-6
CASSPREDSGANVLTF
TGTGCCAGCTCACCAAGAGAAGACTCTGGGGCCAACGTCCTGACTTTC